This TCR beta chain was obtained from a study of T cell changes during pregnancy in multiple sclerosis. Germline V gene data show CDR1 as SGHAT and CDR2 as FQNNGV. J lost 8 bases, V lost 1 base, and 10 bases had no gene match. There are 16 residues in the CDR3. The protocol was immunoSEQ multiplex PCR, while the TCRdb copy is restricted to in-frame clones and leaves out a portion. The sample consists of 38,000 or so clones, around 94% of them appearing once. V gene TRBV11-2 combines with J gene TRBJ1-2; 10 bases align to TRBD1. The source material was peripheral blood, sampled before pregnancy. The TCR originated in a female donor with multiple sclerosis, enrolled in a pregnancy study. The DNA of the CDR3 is TGTGCCAGCAGCTTAGCGCCACGACAGGGGGCGGTAGGCTACACCTTC. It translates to CASSLAPRQGAVGYTF.